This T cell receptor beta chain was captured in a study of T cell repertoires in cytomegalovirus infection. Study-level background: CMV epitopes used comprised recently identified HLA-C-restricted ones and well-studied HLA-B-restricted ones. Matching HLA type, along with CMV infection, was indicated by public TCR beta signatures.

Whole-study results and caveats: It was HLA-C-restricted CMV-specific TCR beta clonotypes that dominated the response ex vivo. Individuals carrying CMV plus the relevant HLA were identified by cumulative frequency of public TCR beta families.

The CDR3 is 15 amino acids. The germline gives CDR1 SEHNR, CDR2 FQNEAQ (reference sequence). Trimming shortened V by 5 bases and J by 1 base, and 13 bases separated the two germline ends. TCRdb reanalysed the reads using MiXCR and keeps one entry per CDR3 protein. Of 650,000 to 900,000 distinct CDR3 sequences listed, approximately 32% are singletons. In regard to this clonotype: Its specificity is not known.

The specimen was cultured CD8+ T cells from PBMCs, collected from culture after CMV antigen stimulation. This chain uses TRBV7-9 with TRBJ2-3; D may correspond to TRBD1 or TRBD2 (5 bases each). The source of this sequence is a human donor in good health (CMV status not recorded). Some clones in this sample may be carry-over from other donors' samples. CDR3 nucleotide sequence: TGTGCCAGCAGCAAAGAGGGGTCTCGCACAGATACGCAGTATTTT. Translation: CASSKEGSRTDTQYF.